A single sample gave rise to the 12 T cell receptor beta chains below, sequenced in a study of T-cell memory formation after mild COVID-19. TCRdb analysed the 5' RACE reads with MiXCR anew, one entry per CDR3 protein. The repertoire holds 350,000 to 500,000 distinct CDR3 sequences, with around a quarter as singletons. Sequencing input: PBMCs or a T cell subset sorted from them (not recorded which). These receptors all come from an adult woman who had mild COVID-19 (a few samples of this study predate the infection). Cell type and time point are not known.

This clonotype was counted a few times. The chain carries TRBV9 and TRBJ1-2, with unresolved D. The V gene lost 4 bases and the J gene lost 4 bases, with 14 bases spanning the gap. The CDR3 loop spans 14 amino acids. Per germline, CDR1 SGDLS and CDR2 YYNGEE. CDR3 in DNA: TGTGCCAGCAGCCCCCTGGACGGCTCCTATGGCTACACCTTC. It is translated as CASSPLDGSYGYTF.

This clonotype was counted a few times. This sequence joins TRBV2 and TRBJ2-7, with TRBD2 matching over 11 bases. With 5 bases clipped from V and 4 bases from J, the junction kept 10 bases outside the gene matches. In germline, CDR1 is SNHLY, CDR2 FYNNEI. This CDR3 is 16 amino acids long. The CDR3 loop is CASSPRLAGRQYEQYF. The CDR3 region has the DNA TGTGCCAGCAGTCCGCGACTAGCGGGGCGGCAATACGAGCAGTACTTC.

This clonotype was detected a few times. Germline is not matched at one junction end, which may reflect a read error. This chain uses TRBV4-1 with TRBJ1-1; 9 bases fit TRBD1. This CDR3 is 13 amino acids long. From germline, CDR1 is MGHRA and CDR2 YSYEKL. The CDR3 sequence is CASSQVTGGGFSF. CDR3 nucleotides: TGCGCCAGCAGCCAAGTTACAGGGGGCGGGTTCTCGTTT.

This clonotype has a handful of counts. The chain joins TRBV6-2 or TRBV6-3 to TRBJ2-3; 7 bases line up with TRBD2. The V gene end was trimmed by 4 bases and the J gene end by 5 bases; junction bases not matched to a gene: 6. Germline-derived CDR1 and CDR2 are MNHEY and SVGEGT. The CDR3 consists of 14 residues. In nucleotides, the CDR3 is TGTGCCAGCAGTTGGAGAGGGGAGGGAGATACGCAGTATTTT. Amino acids: CASSWRGEGDTQYF.

The chain carries TRBV19 and TRBJ2-7; 7 positions agree with TRBD1. The CDR3 runs 16 residues. With 5 bases clipped from V and 2 bases from J, the junction kept 12 bases outside the gene matches. Germline-derived CDR1 and CDR2 are LNHDA and SQIVND (reference sequence). As DNA, the CDR3 is TGTGCCAGTAGTTTTAGACAGGGCACGGGAACCTACGAGCAGTACTTC. It is translated as CASSFRQGTGTYEQYF.

This chain joins TRBV25-1 and TRBJ2-5; unclear D gene. The CDR3 length is 13 residues. V was trimmed by 5 bases and J by 1 base, leaving 8 bases between them. CDR1 is MGHDK and CDR2 is SYGVNS in the germline V gene. The CDR3 sequence: CASSRPVQETQYF. DNA of the CDR3: TGTGCCAGCAGTCGCCCGGTCCAAGAGACCCAGTACTTC.

This clonotype was picked up a small number of times. V gene TRBV29-1 combines with J gene TRBJ2-3, with 10 positions matching TRBD2. This CDR3 is built from 15 residues. Germline assignment: CDR1 SQVTM and CDR2 ANQGSEA. V lost 3 bases and J lost 2; bases outside the gene matches: 5. CDR3 sequence (DNA): TGCAGCGTTGACGGAGCGGGAGGGCCCACAGATACGCAGTATTTT. Translated, it gives CSVDGAGGPTDTQYF.

This clonotype was detected a few times. As DNA, the CDR3 is TGTGCCAGCAGTTACTCGTCCGTGACTAGCGGGAGAGGTGAGCAGTTCTTC. Translation: CASSYSSVTSGRGEQFF. This chain uses TRBV6-5 with TRBJ2-1; TRBD2 matches 12 bases. The CDR3 runs to 17 residues. The trim removed 0 bases at V and 9 bases at J, leaving 9 bases unmatched. Germline assignment: CDR1 MNHEY and CDR2 SVGAGI.

In this sample, this clonotype turned up a few times. This chain connects TRBV7-9 to TRBJ1-1; D unclear. Germline V gene sequence: CDR1 SEHNR, CDR2 FQNEAQ (reference sequence). The CDR3 totals 15 residues. V was clipped by 3 bases and J by 3 bases, with 14 bases between them. CDR3 sequence reads: CASSFLAELDTEAFF. CDR3 DNA: TGTGCCAGCAGCTTTCTCGCGGAGTTGGACACTGAAGCTTTCTTT.

This clonotype was recorded many times. The chain has TRBV6-4 and TRBJ2-1; D may be TRBD2 (7 bases). V was clipped by 2 bases and J by 9 bases, with 11 bases between them. This CDR3 is 13 amino acids long. The germline gives CDR1 MRHNA, CDR2 SNTAGT. CDR3 sequence reads: CASSDGGAGEQFF. The CDR3 DNA is TGTGCCAGCAGTGACGGGGGGGCAGGTGAGCAGTTCTTC.

There are a few counts of this clonotype. The chain carries TRBV13 and TRBJ2-5, with 12 bases fitting TRBD2. J lost 4 bases, V lost 0 bases, and 3 bases had no gene match. The V gene's germline CDR1 is PRHDT and CDR2 FYEKMQ (reference sequence). The CDR3 has 16 residues. For the CDR3, the DNA is TGTGCCAGCAGCTTAGGCGGACTAGCGGGGCTAGAGACCCAGTACTTC. This codes for CASSLGGLAGLETQYF.

This clonotype turned up a few times. This chain links TRBV6-5 with TRBJ1-6, with 8 positions matching TRBD1. This CDR3 has 18 residues. V was clipped by 2 bases and J by 2 bases; unmatched bases: 8. Germline V CDR1 and CDR2: MNHEY, SVGAGI. The CDR3 loop is CASSYKATGVTYNSPLHF. The CDR3 DNA sequence: TGTGCCAGCAGTTACAAGGCGACAGGGGTAACCTATAATTCACCCCTCCACTTT.